This TCR beta chain was captured in a study of beta chain features in type 1 diabetes. What was sequenced were expressed TCRB transcripts, since all of the isolated RNA had been reverse transcribed. Assay: immunoSEQ multiplex PCR; the TCRdb copy retains only in-frame clones and omits some. The data show more than 550,000 clones, 11% to 15% seen once. Trimming took off 5 bases at V and 3 bases at J, with 29 bases between the two ends. CDR1 and CDR2 (germline): SGDLS, YYNGEE. The CDR3 extends over 19 amino acids. Broader study findings: The study left unresolved whether HLA type influences TCRB rearrangement. All four CD4+ subsets from Type 1 diabetes patients carried moderately but significantly shorter TCRB CDR3s.

As regards this clone: Its antigen is unidentified.

The clonotype was recovered from a young man with type 1 diabetes. Specimen: naive CD4+ T cells from blood. V and J are TRBV9 and TRBJ2-5; either TRBD1 or TRBD2 may supply D (5 bases each). The CDR3 here is CASSETVGAVKIGEETQYF. The CDR3 region has the DNA TGTGCCAGCAGTGAGACAGTCGGGGCGGTTAAAATAGGAGAAGAGACCCAGTACTTC.